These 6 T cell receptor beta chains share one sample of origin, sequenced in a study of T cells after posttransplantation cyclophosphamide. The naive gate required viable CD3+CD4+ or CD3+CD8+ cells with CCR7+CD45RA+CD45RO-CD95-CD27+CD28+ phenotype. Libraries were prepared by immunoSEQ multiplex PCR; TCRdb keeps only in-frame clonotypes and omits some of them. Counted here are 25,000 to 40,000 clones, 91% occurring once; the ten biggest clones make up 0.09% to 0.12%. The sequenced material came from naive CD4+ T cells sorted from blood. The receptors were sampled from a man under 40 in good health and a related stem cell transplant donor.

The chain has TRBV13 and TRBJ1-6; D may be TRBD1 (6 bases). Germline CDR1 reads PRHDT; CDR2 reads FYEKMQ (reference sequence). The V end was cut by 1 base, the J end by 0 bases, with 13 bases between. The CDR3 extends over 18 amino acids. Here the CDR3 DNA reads TGTGCCAGCAGCTTAGAGGGGGTTCAGAGCTCCTATAATTCACCCCTCCACTTT. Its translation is CASSLEGVQSSYNSPLHF.

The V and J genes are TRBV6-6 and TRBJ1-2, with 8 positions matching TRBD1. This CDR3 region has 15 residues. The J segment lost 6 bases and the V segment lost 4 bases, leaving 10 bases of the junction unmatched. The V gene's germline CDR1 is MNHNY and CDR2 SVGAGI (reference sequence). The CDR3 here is CASSSSQGAPNGYTF. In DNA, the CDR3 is TGTGCCAGCAGTTCTTCTCAGGGGGCGCCTAATGGCTACACCTTC.

This chain's CDR3 is CASSYPRGKVAEQYF. The CDR3, as DNA: TGTGCCAGCAGTTACCCGAGGGGGAAAGTGGCCGAGCAGTACTTC. The rearrangement uses TRBV6-7 and TRBJ2-7; perhaps TRBD1 as D (6 bases). TRBV6-7 is classed as an ORF, of uncertain function. V was cut by 2 bases and J by 6 bases, with 17 bases left in between. This CDR3 has 15 residues.

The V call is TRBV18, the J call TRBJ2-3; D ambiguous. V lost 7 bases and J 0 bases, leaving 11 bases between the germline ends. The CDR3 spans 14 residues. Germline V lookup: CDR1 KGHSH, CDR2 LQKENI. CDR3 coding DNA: TGTGCCAGCTTTCACTTGACTAGCACAGATACGCAGTATTTT. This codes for CASFHLTSTDTQYF.

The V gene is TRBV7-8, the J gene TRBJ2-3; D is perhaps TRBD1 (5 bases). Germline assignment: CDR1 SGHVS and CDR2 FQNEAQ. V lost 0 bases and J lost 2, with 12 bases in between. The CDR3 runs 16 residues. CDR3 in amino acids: CASSLAFSGNTDTQYF. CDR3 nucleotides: TGTGCCAGCAGCTTAGCGTTTTCAGGGAACACAGATACGCAGTATTTT.

CDR3 region: CASSPGGLAGGSEQFF. The CDR3 DNA sequence: TGTGCCAGCAGCCCCGGAGGACTAGCGGGGGGAAGTGAGCAGTTCTTC. V usage is TRBV7-6 and J usage is TRBJ2-1, with TRBD2 matching over 14 bases. V shed 5 bases, J shed 9 bases, and the junction held 9 bases outside the gene matches. The CDR3 is 16 residues long. CDR1 is SGHVS, CDR2 FNYEAQ, per germline.